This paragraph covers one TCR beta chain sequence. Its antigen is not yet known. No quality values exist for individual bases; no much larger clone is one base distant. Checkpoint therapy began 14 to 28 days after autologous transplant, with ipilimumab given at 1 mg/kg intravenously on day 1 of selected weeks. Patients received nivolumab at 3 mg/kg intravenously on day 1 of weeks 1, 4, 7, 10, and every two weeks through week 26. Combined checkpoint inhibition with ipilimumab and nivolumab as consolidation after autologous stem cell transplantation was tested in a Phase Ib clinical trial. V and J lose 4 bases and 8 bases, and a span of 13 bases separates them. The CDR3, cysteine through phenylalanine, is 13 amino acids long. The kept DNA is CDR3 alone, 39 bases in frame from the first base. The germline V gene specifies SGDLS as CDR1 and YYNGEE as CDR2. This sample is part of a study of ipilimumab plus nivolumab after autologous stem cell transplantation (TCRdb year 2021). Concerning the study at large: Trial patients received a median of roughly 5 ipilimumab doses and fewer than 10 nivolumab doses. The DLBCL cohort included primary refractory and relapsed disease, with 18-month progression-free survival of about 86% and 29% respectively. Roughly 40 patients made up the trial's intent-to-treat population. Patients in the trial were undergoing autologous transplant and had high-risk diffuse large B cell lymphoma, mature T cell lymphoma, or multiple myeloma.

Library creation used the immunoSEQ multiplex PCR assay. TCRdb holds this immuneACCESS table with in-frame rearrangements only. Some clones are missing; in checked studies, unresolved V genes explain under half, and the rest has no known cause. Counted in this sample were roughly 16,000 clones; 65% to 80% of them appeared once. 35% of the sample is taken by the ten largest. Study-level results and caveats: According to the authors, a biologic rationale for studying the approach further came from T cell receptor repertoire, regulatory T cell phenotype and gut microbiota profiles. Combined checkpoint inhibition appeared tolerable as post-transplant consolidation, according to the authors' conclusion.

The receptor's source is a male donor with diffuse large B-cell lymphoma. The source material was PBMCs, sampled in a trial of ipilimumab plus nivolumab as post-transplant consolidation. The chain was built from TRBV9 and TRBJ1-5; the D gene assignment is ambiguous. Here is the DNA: TGTGCCAGCAGCCCCCGCCCCGGGGAGCCCCAGCATTTT. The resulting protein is CASSPRPGEPQHF.